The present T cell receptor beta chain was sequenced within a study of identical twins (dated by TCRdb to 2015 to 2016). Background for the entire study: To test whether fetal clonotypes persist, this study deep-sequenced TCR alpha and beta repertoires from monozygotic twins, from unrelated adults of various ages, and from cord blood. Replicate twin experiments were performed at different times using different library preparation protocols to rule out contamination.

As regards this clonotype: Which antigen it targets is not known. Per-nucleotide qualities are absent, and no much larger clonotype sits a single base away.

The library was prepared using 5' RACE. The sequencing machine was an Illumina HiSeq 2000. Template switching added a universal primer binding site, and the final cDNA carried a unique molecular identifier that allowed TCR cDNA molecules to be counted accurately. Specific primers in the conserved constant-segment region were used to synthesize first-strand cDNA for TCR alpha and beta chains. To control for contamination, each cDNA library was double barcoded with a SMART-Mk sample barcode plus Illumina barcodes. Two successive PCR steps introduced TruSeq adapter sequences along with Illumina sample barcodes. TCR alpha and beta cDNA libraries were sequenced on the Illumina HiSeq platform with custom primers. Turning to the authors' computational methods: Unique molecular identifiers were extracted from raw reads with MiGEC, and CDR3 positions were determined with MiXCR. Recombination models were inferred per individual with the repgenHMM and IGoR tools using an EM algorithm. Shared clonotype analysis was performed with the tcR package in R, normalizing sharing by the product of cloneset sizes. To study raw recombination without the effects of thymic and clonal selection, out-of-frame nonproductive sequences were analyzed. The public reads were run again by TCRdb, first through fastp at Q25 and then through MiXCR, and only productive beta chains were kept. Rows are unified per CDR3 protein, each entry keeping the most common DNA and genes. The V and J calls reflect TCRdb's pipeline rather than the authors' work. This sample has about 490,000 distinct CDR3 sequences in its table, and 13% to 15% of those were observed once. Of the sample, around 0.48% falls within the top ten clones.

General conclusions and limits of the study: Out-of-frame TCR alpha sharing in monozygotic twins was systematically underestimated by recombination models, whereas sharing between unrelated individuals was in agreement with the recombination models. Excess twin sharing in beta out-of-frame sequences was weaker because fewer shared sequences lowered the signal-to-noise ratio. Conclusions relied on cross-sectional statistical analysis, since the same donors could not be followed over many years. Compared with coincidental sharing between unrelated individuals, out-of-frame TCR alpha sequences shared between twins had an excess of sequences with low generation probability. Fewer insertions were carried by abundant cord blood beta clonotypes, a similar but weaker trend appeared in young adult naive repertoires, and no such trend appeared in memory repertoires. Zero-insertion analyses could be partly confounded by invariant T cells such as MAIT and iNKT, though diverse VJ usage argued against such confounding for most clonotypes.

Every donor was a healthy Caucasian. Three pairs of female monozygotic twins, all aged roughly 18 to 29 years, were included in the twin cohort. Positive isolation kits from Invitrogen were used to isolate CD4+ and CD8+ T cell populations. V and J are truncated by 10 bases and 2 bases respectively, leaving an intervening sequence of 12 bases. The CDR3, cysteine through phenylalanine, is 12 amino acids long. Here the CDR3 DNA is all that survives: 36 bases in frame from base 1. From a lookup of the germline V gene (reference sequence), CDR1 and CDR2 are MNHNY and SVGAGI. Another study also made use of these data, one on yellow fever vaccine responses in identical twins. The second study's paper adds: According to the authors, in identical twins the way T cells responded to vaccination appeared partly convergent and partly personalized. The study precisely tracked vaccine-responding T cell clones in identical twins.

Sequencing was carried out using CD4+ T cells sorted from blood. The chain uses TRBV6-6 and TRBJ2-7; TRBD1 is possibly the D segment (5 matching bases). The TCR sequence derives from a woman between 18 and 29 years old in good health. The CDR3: CATLDTTYEQYF. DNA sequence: TGTGCCACCCTGGACACCACCTACGAGCAGTACTTC.